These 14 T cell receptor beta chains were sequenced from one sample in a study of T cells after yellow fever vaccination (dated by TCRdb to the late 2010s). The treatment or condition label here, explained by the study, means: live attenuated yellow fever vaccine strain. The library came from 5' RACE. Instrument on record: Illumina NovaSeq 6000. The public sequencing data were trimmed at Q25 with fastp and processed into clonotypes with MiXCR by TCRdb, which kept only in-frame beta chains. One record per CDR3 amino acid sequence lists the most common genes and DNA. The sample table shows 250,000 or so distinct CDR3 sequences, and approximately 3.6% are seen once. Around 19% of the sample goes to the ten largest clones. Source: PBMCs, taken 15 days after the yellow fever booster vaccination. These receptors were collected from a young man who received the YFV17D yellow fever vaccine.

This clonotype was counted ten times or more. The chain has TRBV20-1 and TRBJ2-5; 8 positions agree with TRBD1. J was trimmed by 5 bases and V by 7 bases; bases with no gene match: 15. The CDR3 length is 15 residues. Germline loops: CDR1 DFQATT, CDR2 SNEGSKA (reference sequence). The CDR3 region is CSVPPTGGNGETQYF. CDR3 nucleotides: TGCAGTGTTCCGCCCACAGGGGGAAATGGGGAGACCCAGTACTTC.

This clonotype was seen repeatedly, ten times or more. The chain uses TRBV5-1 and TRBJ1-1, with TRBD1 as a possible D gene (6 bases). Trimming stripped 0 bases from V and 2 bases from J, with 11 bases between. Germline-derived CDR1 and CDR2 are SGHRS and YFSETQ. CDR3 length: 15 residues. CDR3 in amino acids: CASSLGGAKNTEAFF. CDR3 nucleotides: TGCGCCAGCAGCTTGGGGGGGGCAAAAAACACTGAAGCTTTCTTT. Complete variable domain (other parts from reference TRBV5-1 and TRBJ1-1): KAGVTQTPRYLIKTRGQQVTLSCSPISGHRSVSWYQQTPGQGLQFLFEYFSETQRNKGNFPGRFSGRQFSNSRSEMNVSTLELGDSALYLCASSLGGAKNTEAFFGQGTRLTVV.

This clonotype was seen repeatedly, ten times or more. CDR3: CASSSQPGVTSYEQYV. DNA of the CDR3: TGTGCCAGCAGCAGTCAGCCAGGGGTTACCTCCTACGAGCAGTACGTC. The gene calls are TRBV6-1 and TRBJ2-7, with a possible D match to TRBD1 (6 bases). This CDR3 has 16 amino acids. The V gene's germline CDR1 is MNHNS and CDR2 SASEGT. The V and J ends lost 6 bases and 0 bases respectively, with 18 bases between them.

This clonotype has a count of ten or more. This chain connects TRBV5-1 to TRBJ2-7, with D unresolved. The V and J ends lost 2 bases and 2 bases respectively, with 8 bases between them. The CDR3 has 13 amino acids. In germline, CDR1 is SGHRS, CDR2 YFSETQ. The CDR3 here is CASSLRETYEQYF. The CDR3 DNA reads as TGCGCCAGCAGCTTAAGGGAAACCTACGAGCAGTACTTC.

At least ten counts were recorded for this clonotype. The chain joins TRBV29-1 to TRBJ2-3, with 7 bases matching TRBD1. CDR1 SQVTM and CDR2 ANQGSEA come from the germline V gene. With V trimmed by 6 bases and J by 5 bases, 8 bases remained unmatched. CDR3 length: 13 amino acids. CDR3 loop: CSVHRGSGDTQYF. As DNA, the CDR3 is TGCAGCGTGCACAGGGGTTCGGGAGATACGCAGTATTTT.

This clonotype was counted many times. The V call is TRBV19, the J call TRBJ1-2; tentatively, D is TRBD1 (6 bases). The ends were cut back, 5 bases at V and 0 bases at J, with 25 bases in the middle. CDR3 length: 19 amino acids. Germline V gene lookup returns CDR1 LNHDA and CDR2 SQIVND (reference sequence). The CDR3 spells CASSYHPQQGYFSNYGYTF. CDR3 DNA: TGTGCCAGTAGTTACCACCCCCAGCAGGGGTATTTCTCTAACTATGGCTACACCTTC.

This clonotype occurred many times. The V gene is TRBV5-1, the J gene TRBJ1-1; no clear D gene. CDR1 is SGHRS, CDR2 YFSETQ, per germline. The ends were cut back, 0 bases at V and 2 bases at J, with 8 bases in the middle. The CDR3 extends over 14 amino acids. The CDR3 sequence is CASSLGPVNTEAFF. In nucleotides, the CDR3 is TGCGCCAGCAGCTTGGGGCCGGTAAACACTGAAGCTTTCTTT.

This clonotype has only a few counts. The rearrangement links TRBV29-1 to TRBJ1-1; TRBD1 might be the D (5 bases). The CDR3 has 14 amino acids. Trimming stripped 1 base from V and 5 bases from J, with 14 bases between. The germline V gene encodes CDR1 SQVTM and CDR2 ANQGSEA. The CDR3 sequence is CSVEVRGIRTEAFF. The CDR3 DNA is TGCAGCGTTGAAGTAAGGGGCATACGAACTGAAGCTTTCTTT.

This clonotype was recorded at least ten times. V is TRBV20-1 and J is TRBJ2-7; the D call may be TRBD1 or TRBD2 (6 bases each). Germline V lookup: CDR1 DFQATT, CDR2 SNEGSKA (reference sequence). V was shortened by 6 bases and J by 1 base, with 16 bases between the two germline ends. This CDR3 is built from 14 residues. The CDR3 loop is CSATGADSSYEQYV. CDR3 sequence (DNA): TGCAGTGCCACGGGGGCCGACTCTTCCTACGAGCAGTACGTC.

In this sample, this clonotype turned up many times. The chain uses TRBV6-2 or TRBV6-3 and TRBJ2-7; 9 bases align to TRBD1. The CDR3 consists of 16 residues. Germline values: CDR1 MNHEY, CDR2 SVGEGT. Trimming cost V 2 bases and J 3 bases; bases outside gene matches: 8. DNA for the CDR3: TGTGCCAGCAGTTACCCCACCGGGACAGGGCACTACGAGCAGTACGTC. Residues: CASSYPTGTGHYEQYV.

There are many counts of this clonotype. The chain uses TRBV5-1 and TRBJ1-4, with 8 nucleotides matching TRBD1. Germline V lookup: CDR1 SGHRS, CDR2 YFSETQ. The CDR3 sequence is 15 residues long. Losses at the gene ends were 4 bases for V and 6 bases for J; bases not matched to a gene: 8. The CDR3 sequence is CASSRTGGADEKLFF. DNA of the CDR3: TGCGCCAGCAGCAGAACAGGGGGGGCAGATGAAAAACTGTTTTTT. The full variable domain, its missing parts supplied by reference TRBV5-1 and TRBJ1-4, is KAGVTQTPRYLIKTRGQQVTLSCSPISGHRSVSWYQQTPGQGLQFLFEYFSETQRNKGNFPGRFSGRQFSNSRSEMNVSTLELGDSALYLCASSRTGGADEKLFFGSGTQLSVL.

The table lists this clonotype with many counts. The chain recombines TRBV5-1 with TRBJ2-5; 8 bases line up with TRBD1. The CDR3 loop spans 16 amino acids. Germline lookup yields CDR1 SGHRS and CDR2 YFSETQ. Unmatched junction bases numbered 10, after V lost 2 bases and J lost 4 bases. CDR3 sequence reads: CASSFLAGGGGETQYF. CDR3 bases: TGCGCCAGCAGCTTCCTGGCAGGGGGCGGTGGAGAGACCCAGTACTTC.

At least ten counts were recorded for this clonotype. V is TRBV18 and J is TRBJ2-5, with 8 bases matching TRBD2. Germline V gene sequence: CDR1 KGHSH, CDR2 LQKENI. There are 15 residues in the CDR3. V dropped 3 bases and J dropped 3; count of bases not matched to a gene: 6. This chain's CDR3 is CASSPATSAEETQYF. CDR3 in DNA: TGTGCCAGCTCACCGGCGACTAGCGCGGAAGAGACCCAGTACTTC.

As DNA, the CDR3 is TGTGCCAGCAGCTTGGTCGTCGGGACAGTGTACGAGCAGTACTTC. It is translated as CASSLVVGTVYEQYF. The rearrangement uses TRBV5-8 and TRBJ2-7; 7 nucleotides line up with TRBD1. CDR1 and CDR2 from the germline V gene are SGHTS and YDEGEE. The V gene end was trimmed by 0 bases and the J gene end by 4 bases; junction bases not matched to a gene: 7. This CDR3 region has 15 residues. Filled out from reference TRBV5-8 and TRBJ2-7, the complete variable domain reads EAGVTQSPTHLIKTRGQQATLRCSPISGHTSVYWYQQALGLGLQFLLWYDEGEERNRGNFPPRFSGRQFPNYSSELNVNALELEDSALYLCASSLVVGTVYEQYFGPGTRLTVT.